The rows below give T cell receptor beta chains drawn from one sample of a study of CD8 T cells in ankylosing spondylitis. MiXCR, applied by TCRdb to the 5' RACE reads, yields one record per CDR3 protein. The table lists about 280,000 distinct CDR3 sequences, roughly 20% of them singletons, with less than 9.5% in the top ten. The sample was blood, either unsorted or a sorted T cell fraction (not recorded which). All receptors come from a male donor with ankylosing spondylitis or in good health (not recorded which). The CDR3 runs from the conserved cysteine through the conserved F or W. The D gene is left open where the match is weak. Part of the rows lack a size; the others show once, few, many or a class for expanded clones.

CDR3 DNA | CDR3 protein | J gene | D gene | clone size | V gene
TGTGTCAGCACCTATAGCGGGGGGGCCACAGATACGCAGTATTTT | CVSTYSGGATDTQYF | TRBJ2-3 | TRBD2 | - | TRBV6-1
TGTGCCAGCAGCTTAGAACAGGGTCAGCCCCAGCATTTT | CASSLEQGQPQHF | TRBJ1-5 | - | - | TRBV7-6
TGCAGCGTTGCACAACTTGACAACACTGAAGCTTTCTTT | CSVAQLDNTEAFF | TRBJ1-1 | - | many | TRBV29-1
TGTGCCAGCAGACGCGTAGACAGCAATCAGCCCCAGCATTTT | CASRRVDSNQPQHF | TRBJ1-5 | - | few | TRBV6-1
TGTGCCAGCACCCCGGGACAGGGGATGAATTCACCCCTCCACTTT | CASTPGQGMNSPLHF | TRBJ1-6 | TRBD1 | - | TRBV12-3/TRBV12-4
TGTGCCAGCAGTCCCGGACAGCTCTATAATTCACCCCTCCACTTT | CASSPGQLYNSPLHF | TRBJ1-6 | - | - | TRBV6-2/TRBV6-3
TGCGCCAGCAGCAGGGGACAGACTATGAACACTGAAGCTTTCTTT | CASSRGQTMNTEAFF | TRBJ1-1 | TRBD1 | few | TRBV5-1
TGTGCCAGCAGCCAAAGCCTCCCGGAGAGCTCCTATAATTCACCCCTCCACTTT | CASSQSLPESSYNSPLHF | TRBJ1-6 | - | few | TRBV4-2
TGTGCCAGCAGTGCAGGACTCGCGCCCCGGTACAATGAGCAGTTCTTC | CASSAGLAPRYNEQFF | TRBJ2-1 | - | few | TRBV6-1
TGTGCCAGCAGTTGGGAGAGTAATGAAAAACTGTTTTTT | CASSWESNEKLFF | TRBJ1-4 | - | few | TRBV6-5
TGTGCCAGCAGTTCGCCCGGGACAGGGGGTGCCTATGGCTACACCTTC | CASSSPGTGGAYGYTF | TRBJ1-2 | TRBD1 | few | TRBV28
TGTGCCAGCAGCCGCATAAAGAACACTGAAGCTTTCTTT | CASSRIKNTEAFF | TRBJ1-1 | - | - | TRBV3-1
TGTGCCAGCAGTTTAGCGCTGGCGAACCAGTACTTC | CASSLALANQYF | TRBJ2-5 | - | many | TRBV12-3/TRBV12-4
TGTGCCAGCAGCGTAGAGGCTAGCGGGGGGCGCACAGATACGCAGTATTTT | CASSVEASGGRTDTQYF | TRBJ2-3 | TRBD2 | many | TRBV9
TGCAGTGCTAGCTCTCCACAGGGTTCTAATGAAAAACTGTTTTTT | CSASSPQGSNEKLFF | TRBJ1-4 | - | - | TRBV20-1
TGTGCCAGCAGTGAAGCTTACGGGCTGGACAGGGGTATATTGGACGGGGAAGCTTTCTTT | CASSEAYGLDRGILDGEAFF | TRBJ1-1 | TRBD1 | - | TRBV2
TGTGCCAGCGCAATCGGGACTAGCGGGAAGAATGAGCAGTTCTTC | CASAIGTSGKNEQFF | TRBJ2-1 | TRBD2 | few | TRBV27
TGTGCCAGCAGTTTATGGGGGGGGGACAACACTGAAGCTTTCTTT | CASSLWGGDNTEAFF | TRBJ1-1 | - | few | TRBV28
TGTGCCAGCAGTGAGGCGGGGGCCTCCTACAATGAGCAGTTCTTC | CASSEAGASYNEQFF | TRBJ2-1 | - | few | TRBV27
TGCAGTGCTAGAGGGAGGCAGGGAAGACATCAGCCCCAGCATTTT | CSARGRQGRHQPQHF | TRBJ1-5 | - | many | TRBV20-1
TGTGCCAGCAGTTTAACCTTAGGCCGTGACAGGGGATCACGAGGAAACACCATATATTTT | CASSLTLGRDRGSRGNTIYF | TRBJ1-3 | TRBD1 | few | TRBV12-3/TRBV12-4
TGTGCCAGCAGTGAAGAGGGACAGCGCACAGATACGCAGTATTTT | CASSEEGQRTDTQYF | TRBJ2-3 | TRBD1 | - | TRBV6-1
TGTGCCAGCAGCCCTCAGCCCCAGGACTATGGCTACACCTTC | CASSPQPQDYGYTF | TRBJ1-2 | - | - | TRBV11-2
TGTGCCACCAGGGGATCGAACACCGGGGAGCTGTTTTTT | CATRGSNTGELFF | TRBJ2-2 | - | - | TRBV24-1
TGCAGCGGCCGACAGGGGCAAGAGACCCAGTACTTC | CSGRQGQETQYF | TRBJ2-5 | TRBD1 | few | TRBV29-1
TGTGCCAGCAGCCTCCGAGGCGGGGCGTCCTACAATGAGCAGTTCTTC | CASSLRGGASYNEQFF | TRBJ2-1 | - | - | TRBV7-3
TGTGCCAGCACCTTGGGGGAATATGGCTACACCTTC | CASTLGEYGYTF | TRBJ1-2 | - | - | TRBV12-3/TRBV12-4
TGTGCCAGCAGAGGAGACAGACTTGGAAACACCATATATTTT | CASRGDRLGNTIYF | TRBJ1-3 | - | few | TRBV6-1
TGTGCCAGCAGTCGCCCTTTGGGGGATACGCAGTATTTT | CASSRPLGDTQYF | TRBJ2-3 | - | - | TRBV27
TGCAGCGTTTGGACAGGGTCTCGGGAGACCCAGTACTTC | CSVWTGSRETQYF | TRBJ2-5 | TRBD1 | - | TRBV29-1
TGTGCCAGCAGCAAAGAAACAACAGATACGCAGTATTTT | CASSKETTDTQYF | TRBJ2-3 | - | - | TRBV21-1
TGTGCCAGCAGAGCCCCGGGACTAGCGGGGGGGCTTTATACGCAGTATTTT | CASRAPGLAGGLYTQYF | TRBJ2-3 | TRBD2 | few | TRBV12-3/TRBV12-4
TGCAGTGCTAGAGCGAACGGGGGGGGAGGATATGGCTACACCTTC | CSARANGGGGYGYTF | TRBJ1-2 | - | - | TRBV20-1
TGCAGTGCTCGACAGGGGTCTAATGAAAAACTGTTTTTT | CSARQGSNEKLFF | TRBJ1-4 | TRBD1 | - | TRBV20-1
TGTGCCAGCAGAAAGGACAGCGGTTCCTACAATGAGCTGTTCTTC | CASRKDSGSYNELFF | TRBJ2-1 | - | - | TRBV12-3/TRBV12-4
TGCGCCACCAGAAACGGGGAGCTGTTTTTT | CATRNGELFF | TRBJ2-2 | - | few | TRBV10-2
TGTGCCAGCAGCTCACAGGGAAACACTGACGCTTTCTTT | CASSSQGNTDAFF | TRBJ1-1 | - | few | TRBV7-3
TGTGCCAGCCTGCGGGGGCGTGCGGGAAGTGAGGATGAGCAGTTCTTC | CASLRGRAGSEDEQFF | TRBJ2-1 | - | - | TRBV27
TGCAGTGCAACCCCGGACAGGGGTACCGGGGAGCTGTTTTTT | CSATPDRGTGELFF | TRBJ2-2 | TRBD1 | - | TRBV20-1
TGCAGTGCTAGAACTAGCGGGGGGACTTCCCAAGAGACCCAGTACTTC | CSARTSGGTSQETQYF | TRBJ2-5 | TRBD2 | - | TRBV20-1
TGTGCCAGCAGTTTCAACCCGGGCTCTGGAAACACCATATATTTT | CASSFNPGSGNTIYF | TRBJ1-3 | - | - | TRBV12-3/TRBV12-4
TGTGCCAGCAGCCAGATCACATTCCGGGACAGCTTAGGACGTGAAAAACTGTTTTTT | CASSQITFRDSLGREKLFF | TRBJ1-4 | TRBD1 | few | TRBV4-2
TGCGCCCCCGGAGAGTTCGGGGAAAACACTGAAGCTTTCTTT | CAPGEFGENTEAFF | TRBJ1-1 | - | few | TRBV5-1
TGCGCCAGCAGCTTCGGACAGGGAACCCTTGTCACTGAAGCTTTCTTT | CASSFGQGTLVTEAFF | TRBJ1-1 | TRBD1 | few | TRBV5-1
TGCAGTGTAACGGGAGTCGATCGAAATCAGCCCCAGCATTTT | CSVTGVDRNQPQHF | TRBJ1-5 | - | - | TRBV20-1
TGCAGTGCGGAAAAGGGGTCCCCATTCTCCTATAATTCACCCCTCCACTTT | CSAEKGSPFSYNSPLHF | TRBJ1-6 | - | many | TRBV20-1
TGCAGTGCTAGAGCCGGGACGGTAAATGAAAAACTGTTTTTT | CSARAGTVNEKLFF | TRBJ1-4 | - | - | TRBV20-1
TGTGCCAGCAGTTTACCTAGCGGGCGTCGGACAGATACGCAGTATTTT | CASSLPSGRRTDTQYF | TRBJ2-3 | TRBD2 | few | TRBV12-3/TRBV12-4
TGCAGTGCTAGAGATATCGGGACAGGGGTCCCGAACACCGGGGAGCTGTTTTTT | CSARDIGTGVPNTGELFF | TRBJ2-2 | TRBD1 | - | TRBV20-1
TGTGCCAGCGTGGACATACCTCTCTACAATGAGCAGTTCTTC | CASVDIPLYNEQFF | TRBJ2-1 | - | few | TRBV6-2/TRBV6-3
TGTGCCATCACACTGGTCTCTTGGGGAAGTTTGGACACTGAAGCTTTCTTT | CAITLVSWGSLDTEAFF | TRBJ1-1 | - | - | TRBV10-3
TGTGCCAGCAGCCTACAACTGGATGAAAAACTGTTTTTT | CASSLQLDEKLFF | TRBJ1-4 | - | few | TRBV7-9
TGCGCCAGCAGCTCGGACGGACAGGGATTTTTATATGGCTACACCTTC | CASSSDGQGFLYGYTF | TRBJ1-2 | TRBD1 | few | TRBV5-1
TGTGCCAGCAGTTTTGCAGAGACCCAGTACTTC | CASSFAETQYF | TRBJ2-5 | - | many | TRBV12-3/TRBV12-4
TGTGCCTGGCTTCCAGGGGGCGCAGGCTACACCTTC | CAWLPGGAGYTF | TRBJ1-2 | TRBD1 | - | TRBV30
TGTGCCAGCAGCGGGGGTATTCGGACCGGGGAGCTGTTTTTT | CASSGGIRTGELFF | TRBJ2-2 | - | - | TRBV5-6
TGTGCCAGTAGAGGACTAGCGGGGGGTATGTCAGATACGCAGTATTTT | CASRGLAGGMSDTQYF | TRBJ2-3 | TRBD2 | few | TRBV6-1
TGCAGCGTTGAAGTCCTAGCGGGGGCCTACAATGAGCAGTTCTTC | CSVEVLAGAYNEQFF | TRBJ2-1 | TRBD2 | few | TRBV29-1
TGTGCCAGCAGCCAAGAAGGGATCGGGTCCCCCTACAATGAGCAGTTCTTC | CASSQEGIGSPYNEQFF | TRBJ2-1 | - | - | TRBV4-2
TGTGCCTGGAGCGCCACGGGGTTCTGGGCAACTAATGAAAAACTGTTTTTT | CAWSATGFWATNEKLFF | TRBJ1-4 | - | few | TRBV30